This TCR beta chain originates from a study of TIL therapy for anti-PD-1-resistant metastatic lung cancer. Germline lookup yields CDR1 SGHRS and CDR2 YFSETQ. The V gene lost 0 bases and the J gene lost 7 bases, with 11 bases spanning the gap. The CDR3 length is 14 residues. The immunoSEQ assay was v3. Libraries were prepared by immunoSEQ multiplex PCR; TCRdb keeps only in-frame clonotypes and omits some of them. The sample contains some 52,000 clones, approximately 79% of which appear only once. Specified time point: pre-treatment sample, taken before nivolumab and TIL therapy. The J gene is TRBJ2-4, the V gene TRBV5-1; either TRBD1 or TRBD2 may supply D (5 bases each). The material sequenced was blood, taken at baseline. The clonotype was recovered from a woman aged 30-79 years with non-small cell lung cancer. CDR3 sequence: CASSLVDWGNIQYF. In DNA, the CDR3 is TGCGCCAGCAGCTTGGTAGACTGGGGGAACATTCAGTACTTC.